The TCR beta chain described here comes from a study of OX40 agonist ivuxolimab in advanced cancers. Across the study: Patients' therapy was ivuxolimab, an antibody that acts as an agonist of OX40 (CD134). Melanoma, hepatocellular carcinoma, head and neck or renal cell cancer occurred in dose-escalation patients. Earlier anti-PD-1, anti-PD-L1 or anti-CTLA-4 therapy was permitted; 30% to 50% had received some.

V lost 3 bases and J lost 2, with 12 bases in between. This CDR3 is 15 amino acids long. Germline CDR1 SGHNT, CDR2 YYREEE (reference sequence). Findings and limits, study-wide: CD8+ T cells showed, on average, more clonal expansion than CD4+ cells.

Measured with immunoSEQ multiplex PCR; TCRdb has only the in-frame clones, and not every one. This sample has 65,000 to 85,000 clones, with over 75% found just once. Remarks on this clone: Its antigen remains unknown.

The receptor was isolated from an adult with an advanced solid tumor such as melanoma, head and neck, liver or kidney cancer. The sequences come from CD4+ or CD8+ T cells sorted from blood, collected in a trial of the OX40 agonist ivuxolimab. This sequence joins TRBV5-4 and TRBJ1-3, with a weak D call TRBD1 (6 bases). In DNA, the CDR3 is TGTGCCAGCAGCTCCAGGGGAGTGCCTGGAAACACCATATATTTT. Protein product: CASSSRGVPGNTIYF. Variable domain in full (rest from reference TRBV5-4 and TRBJ1-3): ETGVTQSPTHLIKTRGQQVTLRCSSQSGHNTVSWYQQALGQGPQFIFQYYREEENGRGNFPPRFSGLQFPNYSSELNVNALELDDSALYLCASSSRGVPGNTIYFGEGSWLTVV.